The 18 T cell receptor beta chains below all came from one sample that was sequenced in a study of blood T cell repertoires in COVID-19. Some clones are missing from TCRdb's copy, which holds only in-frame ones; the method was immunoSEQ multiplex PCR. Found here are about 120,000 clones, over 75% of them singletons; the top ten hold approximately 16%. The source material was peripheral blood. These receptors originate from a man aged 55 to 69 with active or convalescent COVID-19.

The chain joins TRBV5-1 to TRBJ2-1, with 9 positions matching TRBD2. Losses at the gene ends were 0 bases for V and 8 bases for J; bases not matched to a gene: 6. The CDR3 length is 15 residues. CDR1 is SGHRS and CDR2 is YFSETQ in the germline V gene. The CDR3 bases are TGCGCCAGCAGCTTGGGAGGGACTAGCAACGATGAGCAGTTCTTC. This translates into CASSLGGTSNDEQFF. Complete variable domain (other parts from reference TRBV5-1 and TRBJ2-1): KAGVTQTPRYLIKTRGQQVTLSCSPISGHRSVSWYQQTPGQGLQFLFEYFSETQRNKGNFPGRFSGRQFSNSRSEMNVSTLELGDSALYLCASSLGGTSNDEQFFGPGTRLTVL.

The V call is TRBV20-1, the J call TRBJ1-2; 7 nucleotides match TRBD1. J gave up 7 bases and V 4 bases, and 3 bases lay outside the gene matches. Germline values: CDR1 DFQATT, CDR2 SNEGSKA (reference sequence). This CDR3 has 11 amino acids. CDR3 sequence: CSAKGGRGYTF. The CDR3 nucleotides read TGCAGTGCTAAAGGGGGCCGTGGCTACACCTTC.

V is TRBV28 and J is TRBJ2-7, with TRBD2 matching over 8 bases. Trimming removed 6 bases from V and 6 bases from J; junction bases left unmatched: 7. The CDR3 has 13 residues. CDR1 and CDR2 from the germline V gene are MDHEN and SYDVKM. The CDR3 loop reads CASRPGLVGEQYF. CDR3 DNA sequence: TGTGCCAGCAGGCCGGGACTAGTCGGCGAGCAGTACTTC. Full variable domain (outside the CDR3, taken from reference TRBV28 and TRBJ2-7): DVKVTQSSRYLVKRTGEKVFLECVQDMDHENMFWYRQDPGLGLRLIYFSYDVKMKEKGDIPEGYSVSREKKERFSLILESASTNQTSMYLCASRPGLVGEQYFGPGTRLTVT.

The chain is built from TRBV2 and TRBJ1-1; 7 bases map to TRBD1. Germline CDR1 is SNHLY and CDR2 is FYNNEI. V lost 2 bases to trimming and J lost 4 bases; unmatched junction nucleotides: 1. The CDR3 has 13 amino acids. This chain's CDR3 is CASSEYRGTEAFF. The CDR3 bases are TGTGCCAGCAGTGAATACAGGGGCACTGAAGCTTTCTTT.

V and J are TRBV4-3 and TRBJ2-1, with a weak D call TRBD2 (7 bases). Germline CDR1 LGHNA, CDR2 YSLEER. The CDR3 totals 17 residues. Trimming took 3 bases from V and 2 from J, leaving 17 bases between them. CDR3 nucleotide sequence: TGCGCCAGCAGCCAGGGGAGGGGGGGGAGTACCTACAATGAGCAGTTCTTC. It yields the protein CASSQGRGGSTYNEQFF.

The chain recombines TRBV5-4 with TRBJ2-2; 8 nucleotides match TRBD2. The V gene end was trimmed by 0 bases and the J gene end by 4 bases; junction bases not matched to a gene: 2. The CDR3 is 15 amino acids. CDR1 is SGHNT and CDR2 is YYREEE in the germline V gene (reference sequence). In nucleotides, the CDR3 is TGTGCCAGCAGCTTGGTTCGGGGGGGCACCGGGGAGCTGTTTTTT. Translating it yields CASSLVRGGTGELFF.

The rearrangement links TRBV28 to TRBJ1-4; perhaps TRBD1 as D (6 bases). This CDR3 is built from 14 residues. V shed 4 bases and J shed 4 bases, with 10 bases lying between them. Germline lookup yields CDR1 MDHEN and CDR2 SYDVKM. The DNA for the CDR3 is TGTGCCAGCAGTTCGACAGGTTTTAATGAAAAACTGTTTTTT. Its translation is CASSSTGFNEKLFF.

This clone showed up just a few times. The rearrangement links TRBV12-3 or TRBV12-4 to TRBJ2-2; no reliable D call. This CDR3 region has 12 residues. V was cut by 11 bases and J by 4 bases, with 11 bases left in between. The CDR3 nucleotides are TGTGCCCTGATCGCCGGCACCGGGGAGCTGTTTTTT. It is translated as CALIAGTGELFF.

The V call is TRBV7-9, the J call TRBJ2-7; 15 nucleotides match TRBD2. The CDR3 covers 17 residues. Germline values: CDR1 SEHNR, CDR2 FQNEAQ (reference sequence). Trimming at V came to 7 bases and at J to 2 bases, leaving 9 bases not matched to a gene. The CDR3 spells CASNAGTSGRWPYEQYF. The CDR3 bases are TGTGCCAGCAACGCCGGGACTAGCGGGAGGTGGCCCTACGAGCAGTACTTC.

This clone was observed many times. CDR3 sequence: CASSTDRGTYGYTF. DNA of the CDR3: TGTGCCAGCAGCACGGACAGGGGGACCTATGGCTACACCTTC. This sequence joins TRBV5-4 and TRBJ1-2, with 10 bases lining up with TRBD1. V lost 4 bases to trimming and J lost 4 bases; unmatched junction nucleotides: 4. The CDR3 extends over 14 amino acids. CDR1 is SGHNT and CDR2 is YYREEE in the germline V gene (reference sequence).

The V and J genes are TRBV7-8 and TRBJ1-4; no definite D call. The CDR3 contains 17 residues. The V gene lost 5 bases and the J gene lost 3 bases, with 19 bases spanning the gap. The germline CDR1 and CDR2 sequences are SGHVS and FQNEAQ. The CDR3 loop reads CASSRPPGRGSNEKLFF. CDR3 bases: TGTGCCAGCAGCCGACCTCCGGGCCGCGGGTCTAATGAAAAACTGTTTTTT.

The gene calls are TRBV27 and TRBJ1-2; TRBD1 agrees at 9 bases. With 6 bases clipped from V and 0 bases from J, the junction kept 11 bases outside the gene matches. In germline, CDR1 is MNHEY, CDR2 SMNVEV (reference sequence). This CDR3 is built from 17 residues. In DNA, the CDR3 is TGTGCCAGCAGCCCCGGGACAGGGATCCTCCCTAACTATGGCTACACCTTC. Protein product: CASSPGTGILPNYGYTF.

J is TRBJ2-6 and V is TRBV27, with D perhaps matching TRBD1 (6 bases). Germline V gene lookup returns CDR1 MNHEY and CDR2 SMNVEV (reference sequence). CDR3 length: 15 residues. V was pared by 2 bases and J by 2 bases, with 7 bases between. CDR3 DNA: TGTGCCAGCAGTTTAGGGGGCGCTGGGGCCAACGTCCTGACTTTC. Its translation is CASSLGGAGANVLTF.

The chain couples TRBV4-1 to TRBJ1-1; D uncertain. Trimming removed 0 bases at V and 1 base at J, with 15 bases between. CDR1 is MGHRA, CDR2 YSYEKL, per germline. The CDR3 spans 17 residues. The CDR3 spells CASSQDFLGVGNTEAFF. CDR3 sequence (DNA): TGCGCCAGCAGCCAAGATTTCCTCGGGGTGGGGAACACTGAAGCTTTCTTT.

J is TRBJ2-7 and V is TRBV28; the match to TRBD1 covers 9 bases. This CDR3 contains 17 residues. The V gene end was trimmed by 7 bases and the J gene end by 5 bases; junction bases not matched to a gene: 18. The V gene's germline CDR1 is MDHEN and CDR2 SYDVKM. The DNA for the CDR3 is TGTGCCAGCAATCTCAACTTTGGAGGGACAGGGACCCACGAGCAGTACTTC. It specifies CASNLNFGGTGTHEQYF. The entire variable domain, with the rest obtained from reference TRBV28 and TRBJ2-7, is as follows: DVKVTQSSRYLVKRTGEKVFLECVQDMDHENMFWYRQDPGLGLRLIYFSYDVKMKEKGDIPEGYSVSREKKERFSLILESASTNQTSMYLCASNLNFGGTGTHEQYFGPGTRLTVT.

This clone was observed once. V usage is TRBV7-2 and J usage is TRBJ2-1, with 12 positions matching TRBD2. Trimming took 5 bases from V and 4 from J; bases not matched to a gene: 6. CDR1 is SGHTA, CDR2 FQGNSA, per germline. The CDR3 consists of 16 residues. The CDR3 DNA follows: TGTGCCAGCAGCGCACCCGGGACTAGCGGGTACAATGAGCAGTTCTTC. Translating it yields CASSAPGTSGYNEQFF.

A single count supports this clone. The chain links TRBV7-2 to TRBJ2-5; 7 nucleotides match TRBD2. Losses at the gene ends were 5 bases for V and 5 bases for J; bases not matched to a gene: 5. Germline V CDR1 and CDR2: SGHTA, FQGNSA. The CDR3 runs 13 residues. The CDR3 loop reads CASSKLASETQYF. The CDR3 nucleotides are TGTGCCAGCAGCAAACTAGCGAGCGAGACCCAGTACTTC.

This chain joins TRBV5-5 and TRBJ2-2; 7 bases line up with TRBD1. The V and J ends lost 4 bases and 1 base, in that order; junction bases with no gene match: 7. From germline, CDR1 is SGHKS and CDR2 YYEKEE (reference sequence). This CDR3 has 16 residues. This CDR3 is CASSARTGGNTGELFF. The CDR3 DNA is TGTGCCAGCAGCGCCCGGACAGGAGGGAACACCGGGGAGCTGTTTTTT.